Reported below is one T cell receptor beta chain. Its target is unknown. This CDR3 is 17 amino acids long. Trimming removed 4 bases from V and 1 base from J, with 17 bases in between. Germline V gene lookup returns CDR1 GTSNPN and CDR2 SVGIG (reference sequence). PCR was performed using 60 Vbeta and 13 Jbeta primers. Assay used: immunoSEQ multiplex PCR; TCRdb lists only in-frame clones, some missing. Found here are roughly 43,000 clones, 64% of them singletons; the top ten hold roughly 8.9%. The data were taken from a study of cytomegalovirus exposure and HLA in healthy donors. About the research overall: Unique TCRs numbering approximately 81 million, obtained from HLA-typed donors, made up an early data release. General study points: For TCR beta chains, V- and J-gene trimming was later linked to a missense DCLRE1C variant.

The sample taken for sequencing was PBMCs. This TCR was sampled from a human donor in good health. J is TRBJ1-6 and V is TRBV30; D may be TRBD1 (5 bases). The CDR3 is CAWTRGVYRSYNSPLHF. The CDR3 bases are TGTGCCTGGACACGGGGGGTGTACAGGTCCTATAATTCACCCCTCCACTTT.